This entry concerns a single TCR beta chain. The record originates from a study of control samples from healthy donors and cancer patients. Profiling relied on immunoSEQ multiplex PCR, and the TCRdb table lists in-frame clones only, not all of them. The sample records about 140,000 clones, 80% to 95% being singletons. The sequenced material came from blood. The sequence was collected from a man younger than 45 in good health.

The CDR3 region has the DNA TGTGCCTGGAGCCGGGGACTAGTGCTCGGGGAGCTGTTTTTT. Protein: CAWSRGLVLGELFF. The V and J genes are TRBV30 and TRBJ2-2, with 8 positions matching TRBD2. The germline CDR1 and CDR2 sequences are GTSNPN and SVGIG (reference sequence). The V segment lost 3 bases and the J segment 7 bases; nucleotides outside the gene matches: 7. The CDR3 contains 14 residues.